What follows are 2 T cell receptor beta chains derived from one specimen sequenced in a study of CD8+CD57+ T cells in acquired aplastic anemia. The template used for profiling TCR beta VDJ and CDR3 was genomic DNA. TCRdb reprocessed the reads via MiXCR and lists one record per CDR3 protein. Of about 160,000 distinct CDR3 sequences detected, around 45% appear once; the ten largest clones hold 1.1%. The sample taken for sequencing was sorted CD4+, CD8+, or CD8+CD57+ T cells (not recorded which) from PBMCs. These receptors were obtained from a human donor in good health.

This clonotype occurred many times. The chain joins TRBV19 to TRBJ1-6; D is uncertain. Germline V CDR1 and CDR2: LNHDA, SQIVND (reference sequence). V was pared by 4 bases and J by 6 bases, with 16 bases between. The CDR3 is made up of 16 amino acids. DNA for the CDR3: TGTGCCAGTAGTACAACGCCCGTAAAGGGTAATTCACCCCTCCACTTT. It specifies CASSTTPVKGNSPLHF.

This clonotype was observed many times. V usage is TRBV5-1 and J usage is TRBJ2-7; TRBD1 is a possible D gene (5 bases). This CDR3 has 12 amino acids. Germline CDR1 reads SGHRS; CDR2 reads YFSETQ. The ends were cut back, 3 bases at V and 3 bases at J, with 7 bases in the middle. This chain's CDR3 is CASSSDSYEQYF. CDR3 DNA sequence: TGCGCCAGCAGCTCTGACAGCTACGAGCAGTACTTC. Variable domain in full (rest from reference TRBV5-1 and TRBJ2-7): KAGVTQTPRYLIKTRGQQVTLSCSPISGHRSVSWYQQTPGQGLQFLFEYFSETQRNKGNFPGRFSGRQFSNSRSEMNVSTLELGDSALYLCASSSDSYEQYFGPGTRLTVT.